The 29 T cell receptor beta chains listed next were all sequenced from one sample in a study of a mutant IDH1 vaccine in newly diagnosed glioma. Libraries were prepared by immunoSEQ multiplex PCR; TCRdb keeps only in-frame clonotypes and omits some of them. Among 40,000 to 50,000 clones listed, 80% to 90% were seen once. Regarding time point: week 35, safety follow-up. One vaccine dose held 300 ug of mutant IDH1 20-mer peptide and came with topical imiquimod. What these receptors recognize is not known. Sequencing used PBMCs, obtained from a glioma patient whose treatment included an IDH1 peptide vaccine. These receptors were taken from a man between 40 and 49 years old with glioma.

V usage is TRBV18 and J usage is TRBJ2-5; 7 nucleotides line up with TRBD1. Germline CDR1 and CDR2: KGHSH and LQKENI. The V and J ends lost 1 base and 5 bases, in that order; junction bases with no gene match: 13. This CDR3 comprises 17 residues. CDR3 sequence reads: CASSPLSRQTGRETQYF. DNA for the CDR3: TGTGCCAGCTCACCACTCTCCCGACAGACAGGGCGGGAGACCCAGTACTTC.

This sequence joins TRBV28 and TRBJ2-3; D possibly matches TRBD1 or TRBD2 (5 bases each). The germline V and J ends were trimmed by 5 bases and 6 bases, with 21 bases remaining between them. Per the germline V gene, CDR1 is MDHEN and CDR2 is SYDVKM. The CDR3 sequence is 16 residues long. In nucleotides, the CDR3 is TGTGCCAGCAGTCCCTGGGACCTTATCAAAGCTGATACGCAGTATTTT. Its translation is CASSPWDLIKADTQYF. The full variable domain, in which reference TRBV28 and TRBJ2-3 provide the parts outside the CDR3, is DVKVTQSSRYLVKRTGEKVFLECVQDMDHENMFWYRQDPGLGLRLIYFSYDVKMKEKGDIPEGYSVSREKKERFSLILESASTNQTSMYLCASSPWDLIKADTQYFGPGTRLTVL.

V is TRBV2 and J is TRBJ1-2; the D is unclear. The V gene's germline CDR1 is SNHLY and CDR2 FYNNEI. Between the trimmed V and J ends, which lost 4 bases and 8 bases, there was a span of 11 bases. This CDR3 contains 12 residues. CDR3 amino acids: CASSARGNGYTF. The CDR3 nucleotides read TGTGCCAGCAGTGCTCGAGGGAACGGCTACACCTTC.

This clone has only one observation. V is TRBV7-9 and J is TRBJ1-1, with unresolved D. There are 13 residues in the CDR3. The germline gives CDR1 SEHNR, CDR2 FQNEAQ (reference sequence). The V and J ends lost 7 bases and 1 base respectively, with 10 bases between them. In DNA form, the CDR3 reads TGTGCCAGCACCCGCCGGGCGAACACTGAAGCTTTCTTT. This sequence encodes CASTRRANTEAFF.

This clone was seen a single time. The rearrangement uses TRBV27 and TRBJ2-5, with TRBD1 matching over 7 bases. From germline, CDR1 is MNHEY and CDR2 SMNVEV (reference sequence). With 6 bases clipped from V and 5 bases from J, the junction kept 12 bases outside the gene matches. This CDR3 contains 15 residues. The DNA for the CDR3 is TGTGCCAGCAGACCTCTACGGACAGGAGTGGAGACCCAGTACTTC. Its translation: CASRPLRTGVETQYF.

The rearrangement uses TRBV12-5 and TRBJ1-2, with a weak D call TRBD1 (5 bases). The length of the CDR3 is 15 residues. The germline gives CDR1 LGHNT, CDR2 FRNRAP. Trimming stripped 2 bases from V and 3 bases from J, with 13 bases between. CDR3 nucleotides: TGTGCTAGTGGTTTGCCCACGGGAGGGGACTATGGCTACACCTTC. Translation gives CASGLPTGGDYGYTF.

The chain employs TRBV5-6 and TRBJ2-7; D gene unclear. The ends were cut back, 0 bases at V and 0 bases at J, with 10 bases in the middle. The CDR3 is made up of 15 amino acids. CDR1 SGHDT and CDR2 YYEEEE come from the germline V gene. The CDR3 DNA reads TGTGCCAGCAGCTTGGATGCCGCCTTCTCCTACGAGCAGTACTTC. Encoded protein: CASSLDAAFSYEQYF. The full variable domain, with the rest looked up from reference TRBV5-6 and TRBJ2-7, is DAGVTQSPTHLIKTRGQQVTLRCSPKSGHDTVSWYQQALGQGPQFIFQYYEEEERQRGNFPDRFSGHQFPNYSSELNVNALLLGDSALYLCASSLDAAFSYEQYFGPGTRLTVT.

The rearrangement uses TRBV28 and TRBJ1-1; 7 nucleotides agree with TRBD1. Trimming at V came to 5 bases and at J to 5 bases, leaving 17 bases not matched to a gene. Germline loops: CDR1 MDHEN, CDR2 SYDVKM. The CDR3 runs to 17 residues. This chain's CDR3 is CASSPWGGEDRKTEAFF. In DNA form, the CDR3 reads TGTGCCAGCAGTCCCTGGGGTGGTGAGGACAGGAAAACTGAAGCTTTCTTT. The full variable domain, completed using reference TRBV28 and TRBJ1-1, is DVKVTQSSRYLVKRTGEKVFLECVQDMDHENMFWYRQDPGLGLRLIYFSYDVKMKEKGDIPEGYSVSREKKERFSLILESASTNQTSMYLCASSPWGGEDRKTEAFFGQGTRLTVV.

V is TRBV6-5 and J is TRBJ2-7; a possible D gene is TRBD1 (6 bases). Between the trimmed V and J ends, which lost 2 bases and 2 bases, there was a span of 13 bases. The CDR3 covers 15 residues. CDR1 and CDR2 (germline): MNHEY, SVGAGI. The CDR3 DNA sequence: TGTGCCAGCAGTTACCTAGGGACACAGACCTACGAGCAGTACTTC. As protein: CASSYLGTQTYEQYF.

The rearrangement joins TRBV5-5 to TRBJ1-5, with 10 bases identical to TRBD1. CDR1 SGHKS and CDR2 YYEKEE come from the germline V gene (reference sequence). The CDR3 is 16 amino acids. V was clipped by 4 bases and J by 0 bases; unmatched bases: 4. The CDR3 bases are TGTGCCAGCAGCCCGGGACAGGGGAATAGCAATCAGCCCCAGCATTTT. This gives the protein CASSPGQGNSNQPQHF.

The CDR3 loop reads CATSRERASGQETQYF. The CDR3 DNA is TGTGCCACCAGCAGAGAGCGGGCTAGCGGCCAAGAGACCCAGTACTTC. The chain links TRBV15 to TRBJ2-5, with TRBD2 matching over 7 bases. With 0 bases clipped from V and 1 base from J, the junction kept 5 bases outside the gene matches. This CDR3 contains 16 residues. Germline V CDR1 and CDR2: LNHNV, YYDKDF (reference sequence). Full variable domain (missing parts from reference TRBV15 and TRBJ2-5): DAMVIQNPRYQVTQFGKPVTLSCSQTLNHNVMYWYQQKSSQAPKLLFHYYDKDFNNEADTPDNFQSRRPNTSFCFLDIRSPGLGDTAMYLCATSRERASGQETQYFGPGTRLLVL.

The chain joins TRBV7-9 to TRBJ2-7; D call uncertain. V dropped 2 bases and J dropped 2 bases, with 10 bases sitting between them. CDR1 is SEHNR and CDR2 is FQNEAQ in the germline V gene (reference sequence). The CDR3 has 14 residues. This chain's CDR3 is CASSLRGLTYEQYF. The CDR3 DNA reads TGTGCCAGCAGCTTAAGAGGATTAACCTACGAGCAGTACTTC.

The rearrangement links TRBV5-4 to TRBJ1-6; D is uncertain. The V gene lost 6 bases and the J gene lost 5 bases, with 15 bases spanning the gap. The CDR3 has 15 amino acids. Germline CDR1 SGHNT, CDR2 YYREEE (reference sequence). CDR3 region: CASKVSQVDNSPLHF. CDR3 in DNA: TGTGCCAGCAAGGTTTCACAAGTGGATAATTCACCCCTCCACTTT.

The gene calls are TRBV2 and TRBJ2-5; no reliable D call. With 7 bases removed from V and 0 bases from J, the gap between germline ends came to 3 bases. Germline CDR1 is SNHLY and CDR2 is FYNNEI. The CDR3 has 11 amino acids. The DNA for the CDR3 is TGTGCCAGCACCTACCAAGAGACCCAGTACTTC. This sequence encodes CASTYQETQYF.

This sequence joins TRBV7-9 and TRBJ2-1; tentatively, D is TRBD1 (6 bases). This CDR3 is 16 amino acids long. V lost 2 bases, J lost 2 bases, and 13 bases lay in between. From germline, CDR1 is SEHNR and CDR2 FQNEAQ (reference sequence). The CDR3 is CASSLRWTETYNEQFF. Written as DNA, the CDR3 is TGTGCCAGCAGCTTACGTTGGACAGAGACCTACAATGAGCAGTTCTTC.

The CDR3 protein is CASSLAWARSGANVLTF. The CDR3 DNA follows: TGTGCCAGCAGCTTGGCCTGGGCTAGATCTGGGGCCAACGTCCTGACTTTC. V usage is TRBV5-4 and J usage is TRBJ2-6; D not resolved. Germline V CDR1 and CDR2: SGHNT, YYREEE (reference sequence). The CDR3 spans 17 residues. Trimming took off 0 bases at V and 1 base at J, with 11 bases between the two ends.

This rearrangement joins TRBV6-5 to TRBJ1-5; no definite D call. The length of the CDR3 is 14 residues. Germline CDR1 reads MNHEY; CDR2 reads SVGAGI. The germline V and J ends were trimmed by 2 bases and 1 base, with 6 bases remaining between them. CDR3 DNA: TGTGCCAGCAGTTACGGGAGGAGCAATCAGCCCCAGCATTTT. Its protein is CASSYGRSNQPQHF.

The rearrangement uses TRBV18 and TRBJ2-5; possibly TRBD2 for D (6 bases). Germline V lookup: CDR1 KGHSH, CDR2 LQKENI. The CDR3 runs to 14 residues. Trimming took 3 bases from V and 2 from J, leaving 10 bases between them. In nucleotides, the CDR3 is TGTGCCAGCTCACCGATTAGCGGTCAAGAGACCCAGTACTTC. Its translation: CASSPISGQETQYF.

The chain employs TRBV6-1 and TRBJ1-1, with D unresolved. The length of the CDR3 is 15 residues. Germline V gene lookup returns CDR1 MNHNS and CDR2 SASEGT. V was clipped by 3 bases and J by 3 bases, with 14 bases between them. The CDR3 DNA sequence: TGTGCCAGCAGTGAGGCGTCCGCTTGGCACACTGAAGCTTTCTTT. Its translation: CASSEASAWHTEAFF.

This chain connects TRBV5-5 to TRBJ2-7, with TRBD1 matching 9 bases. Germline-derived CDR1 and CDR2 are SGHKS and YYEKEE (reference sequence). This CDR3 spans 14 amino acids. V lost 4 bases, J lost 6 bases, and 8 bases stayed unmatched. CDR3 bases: TGTGCCAGCAGCCCCTCCTGGGACAGGGCCGAGCAGTACGTC. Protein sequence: CASSPSWDRAEQYV.

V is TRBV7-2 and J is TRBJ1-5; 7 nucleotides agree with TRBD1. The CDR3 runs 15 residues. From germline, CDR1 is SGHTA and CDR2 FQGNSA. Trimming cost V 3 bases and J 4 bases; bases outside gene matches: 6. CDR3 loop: CASSLTGTPNQPQHF. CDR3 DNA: TGTGCCAGCAGCTTGACAGGGACACCTAATCAGCCCCAGCATTTT.

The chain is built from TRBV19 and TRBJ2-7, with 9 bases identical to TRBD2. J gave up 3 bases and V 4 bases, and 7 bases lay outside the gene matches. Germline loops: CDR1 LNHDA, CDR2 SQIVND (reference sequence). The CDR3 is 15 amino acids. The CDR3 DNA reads TGTGCCAGTAGTAGCGTAGCGGGAGTAATCTACGAGCAGTACTTC. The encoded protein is CASSSVAGVIYEQYF.

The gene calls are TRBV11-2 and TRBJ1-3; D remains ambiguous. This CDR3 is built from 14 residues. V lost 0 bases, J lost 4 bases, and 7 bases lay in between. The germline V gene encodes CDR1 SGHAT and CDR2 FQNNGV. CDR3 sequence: CASSLDRVGNTIYF. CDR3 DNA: TGTGCCAGCAGCTTAGATCGAGTAGGAAACACCATATATTTT.

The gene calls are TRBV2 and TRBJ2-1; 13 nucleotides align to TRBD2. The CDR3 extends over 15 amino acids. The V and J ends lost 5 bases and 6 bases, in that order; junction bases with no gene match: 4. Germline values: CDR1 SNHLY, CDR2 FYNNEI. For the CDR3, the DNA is TGTGCCAGCAGTCGCGGACTAGCGGGAGTCAATGAGCAGTTCTTC. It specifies CASSRGLAGVNEQFF.

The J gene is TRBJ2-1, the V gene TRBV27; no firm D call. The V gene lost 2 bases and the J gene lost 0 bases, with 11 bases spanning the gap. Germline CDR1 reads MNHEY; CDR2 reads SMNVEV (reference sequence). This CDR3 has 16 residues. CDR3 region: CASSLIGEISYNEQFF. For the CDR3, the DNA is TGTGCCAGCAGTTTAATTGGAGAGATCTCCTACAATGAGCAGTTCTTC.

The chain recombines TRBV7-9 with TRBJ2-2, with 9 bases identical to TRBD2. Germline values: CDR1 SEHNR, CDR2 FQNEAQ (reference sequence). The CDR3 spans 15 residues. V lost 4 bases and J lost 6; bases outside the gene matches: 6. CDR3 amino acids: CASSSPLAGAGELFF. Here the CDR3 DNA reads TGTGCCAGCAGCTCCCCATTAGCGGGAGCCGGGGAGCTGTTTTTT.

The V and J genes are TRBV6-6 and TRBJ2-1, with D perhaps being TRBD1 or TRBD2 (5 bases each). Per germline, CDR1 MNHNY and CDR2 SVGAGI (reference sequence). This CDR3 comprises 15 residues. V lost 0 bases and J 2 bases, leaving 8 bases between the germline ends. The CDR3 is CASSYSRGAYNEQFF. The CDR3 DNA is TGTGCCAGCAGTTACTCGAGGGGAGCCTACAATGAGCAGTTCTTC.

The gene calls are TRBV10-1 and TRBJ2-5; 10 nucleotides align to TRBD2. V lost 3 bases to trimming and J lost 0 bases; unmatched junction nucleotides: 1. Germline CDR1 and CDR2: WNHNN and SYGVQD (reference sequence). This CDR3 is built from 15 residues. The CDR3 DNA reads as TGCGCCAGCAGTGAACTAGCGGGGAACCAAGAGACCCAGTACTTC. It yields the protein CASSELAGNQETQYF.

The DNA for the CDR3 is TGTGCCATCAGTTCCGGACAGGTGGCTTTCTTT. Translating gives CAISSGQVAFF. The rearrangement links TRBV10-3 to TRBJ1-1, with 7 positions matching TRBD1. J lost 11 bases, V lost 5 bases, and 5 bases had no gene match. The CDR3 extends over 11 amino acids. CDR1 and CDR2 (germline): ENHRY, SYGVKD.